This T cell receptor beta chain was captured by sequencing in a study of CD8+ T cells in alopecia areata. As for treatment: oral pan-JAK inhibitor, 5-10 mg twice daily. RNA was isolated and reverse transcribed to cDNA, the sequencing template. Assay used: immunoSEQ multiplex PCR; TCRdb lists only in-frame clones, some missing. The sample shows some 170,000 clones, approximately 52% of them seen only once. Trimming removed 5 bases at V and 0 bases at J, with 11 bases between. The CDR3 is 14 residues long. CDR1 and CDR2 (germline): MNHEY, SMNVEV (reference sequence). Here the sequenced sample was CD4+ T cells sorted from blood, taken at roughly week 55, from a patient treated with tofacitinib. This TCR was recovered from a human donor with alopecia areata. V usage is TRBV27 and J usage is TRBJ2-7, with D possibly matching TRBD1 (6 bases). The CDR3 sequence is CASSKQGRSYEQYF. The CDR3 nucleotides read TGTGCCAGCAGTAAACAGGGCCGCTCCTACGAGCAGTACTTC.